A selection of T cell receptor beta chains follows, all from one sample in a study of Ad26.COV2.S vaccination and SARS-CoV-2 variants. The protocol was immunoSEQ multiplex PCR, while the TCRdb copy is restricted to in-frame clones and leaves out a portion. The profile covers around 370,000 clones, with 70% to 90% appearing a single time and around 3% taken by the ten largest. The specimen comprised peripheral blood, sampled in a trial of Ad26.COV2.S vaccine versus placebo. These receptors originate from a person aged 18-65 years who received the Ad26.COV2.S COVID-19 vaccine or a placebo. Each CDR3 is given without its conserved first and last residue. The D gene is left open where the match is weak.

d_call cdr3_length v_call cdr3_aa
- 12 TRBV7-9 ASSSEGVTDTQY
- 12 TRBV30 AWSVGSSADTQY
TRBD1 13 TRBV2 ASSELRGLGTEAF
- 11 TRBV28 ASSSPKRTTQF
TRBD2 14 TRBV27 ASSLIPSGNPDTQY
TRBD2 13 TRBV5-1 ASSLLAGFTDTQY
- 14 TRBV25-1 ASSGLGTSLQETQY
- 11 TRBV3-1/TRBV3-2 ASSHRVDYGYT
TRBD2 16 TRBV11-3 ASSLDLGLAGESGELF
- 15 TRBV28 ASSNGGKSNSNQPQH
- 11 TRBV5-1 ASSFDFGNTIY
- 11 TRBV7-9 ASSPPRHGEQF
- 10 TRBV19 ASETAYNEQF
- 10 TRBV28 ASSEENTEAF
- 12 TRBV6-2/TRBV6-3 ASSPRGYLTEAF
- 11 TRBV19 ASSIEGGSAAF
- 12 TRBV19 ASQTGTTPGEQY
TRBD1 13 TRBV5-1 ASSLGQATNEKLF
- 11 TRBV4-1 ASSLSGPGELF
- 9 TRBV27 ASRRGHEQY
TRBD1 13 TRBV19 ASSAHQGAGNEQF
TRBD2 13 TRBV7-9 ASSQSGRFWETQY